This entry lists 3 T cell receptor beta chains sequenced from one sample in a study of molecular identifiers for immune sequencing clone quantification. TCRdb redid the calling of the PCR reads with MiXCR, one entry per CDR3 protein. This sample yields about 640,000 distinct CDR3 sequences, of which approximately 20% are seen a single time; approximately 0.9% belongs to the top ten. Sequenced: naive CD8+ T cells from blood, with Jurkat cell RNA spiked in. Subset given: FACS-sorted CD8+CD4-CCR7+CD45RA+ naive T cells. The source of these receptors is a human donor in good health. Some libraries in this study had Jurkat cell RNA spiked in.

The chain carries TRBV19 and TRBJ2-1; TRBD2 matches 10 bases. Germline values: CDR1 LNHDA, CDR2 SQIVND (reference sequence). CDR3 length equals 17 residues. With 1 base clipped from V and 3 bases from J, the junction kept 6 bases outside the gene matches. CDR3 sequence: CASSIGSGRAGYNEQFF. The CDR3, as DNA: TGTGCCAGTAGTATAGGGAGCGGGAGGGCCGGCTACAATGAGCAGTTCTTC.

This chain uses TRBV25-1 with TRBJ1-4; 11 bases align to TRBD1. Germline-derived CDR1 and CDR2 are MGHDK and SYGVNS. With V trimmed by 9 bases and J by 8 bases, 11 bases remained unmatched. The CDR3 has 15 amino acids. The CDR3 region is CARTGTGGVNEKLFF. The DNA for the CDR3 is TGTGCCAGGACCGGGACAGGGGGGGTAAACGAAAAACTGTTTTTT. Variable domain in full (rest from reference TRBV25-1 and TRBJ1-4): EADIYQTPRYLVIGTGKKITLECSQTMGHDKMYWYQQDPGMELHLIHYSYGVNSTEKGDLSSESTVSRIRTEHFPLTLESARPSHTSQYLCARTGTGGVNEKLFFGSGTQLSVL.

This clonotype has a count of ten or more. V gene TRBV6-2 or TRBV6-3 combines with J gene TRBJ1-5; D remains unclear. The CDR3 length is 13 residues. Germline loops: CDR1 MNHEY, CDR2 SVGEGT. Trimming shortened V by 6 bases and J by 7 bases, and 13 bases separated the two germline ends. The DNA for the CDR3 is TGTGCCAGCAGCGCCACATCCCGGCAGCCCCAGCATTTT. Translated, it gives CASSATSRQPQHF.